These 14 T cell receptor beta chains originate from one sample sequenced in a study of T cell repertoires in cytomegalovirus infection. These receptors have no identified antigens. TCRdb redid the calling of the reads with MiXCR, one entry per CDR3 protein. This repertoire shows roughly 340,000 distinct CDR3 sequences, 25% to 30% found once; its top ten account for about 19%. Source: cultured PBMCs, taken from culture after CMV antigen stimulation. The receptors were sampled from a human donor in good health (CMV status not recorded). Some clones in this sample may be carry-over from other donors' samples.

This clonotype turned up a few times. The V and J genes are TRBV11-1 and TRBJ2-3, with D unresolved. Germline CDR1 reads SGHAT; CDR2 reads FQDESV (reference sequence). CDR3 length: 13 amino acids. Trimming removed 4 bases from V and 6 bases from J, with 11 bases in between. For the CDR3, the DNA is TGTGCCAGCAGCTCGACCACCGGGGATACGCAGTATTTT. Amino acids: CASSSTTGDTQYF.

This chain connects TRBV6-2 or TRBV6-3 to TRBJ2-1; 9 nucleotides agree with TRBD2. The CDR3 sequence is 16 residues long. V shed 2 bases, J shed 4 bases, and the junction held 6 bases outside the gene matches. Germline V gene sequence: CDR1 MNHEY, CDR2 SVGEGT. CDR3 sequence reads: CASSYTGLAVYNEQFF. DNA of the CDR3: TGTGCCAGCAGTTACACGGGACTAGCAGTATACAATGAGCAGTTCTTC.

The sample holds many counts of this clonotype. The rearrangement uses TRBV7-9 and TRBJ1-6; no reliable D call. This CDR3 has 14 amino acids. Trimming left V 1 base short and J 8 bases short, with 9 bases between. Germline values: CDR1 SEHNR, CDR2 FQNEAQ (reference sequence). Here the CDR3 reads CASSLGEGYSPLHF. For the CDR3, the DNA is TGTGCCAGCAGCTTAGGAGAAGGGTATTCACCCCTCCACTTT.

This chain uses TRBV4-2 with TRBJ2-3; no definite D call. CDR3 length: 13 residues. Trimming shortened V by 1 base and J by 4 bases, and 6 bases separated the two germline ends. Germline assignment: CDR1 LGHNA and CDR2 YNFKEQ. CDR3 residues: CASSQGLSDTQYF. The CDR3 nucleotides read TGTGCCAGCAGCCAAGGTTTATCAGATACGCAGTATTTT.

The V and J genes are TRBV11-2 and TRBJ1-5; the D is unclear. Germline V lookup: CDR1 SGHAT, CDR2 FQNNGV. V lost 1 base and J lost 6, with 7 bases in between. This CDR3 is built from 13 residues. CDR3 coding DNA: TGTGCCAGCAGCTTAGGAGAGGCTCAGCCCCAGCATTTT. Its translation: CASSLGEAQPQHF. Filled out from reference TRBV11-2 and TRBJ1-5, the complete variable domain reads EAGVAQSPRYKIIEKRQSVAFWCNPISGHATLYWYQQILGQGPKLLIQFQNNGVVDDSQLPKDRFSAERLKGVDSTLKIQPAKLEDSAVYLCASSLGEAQPQHFGDGTRLSIL.

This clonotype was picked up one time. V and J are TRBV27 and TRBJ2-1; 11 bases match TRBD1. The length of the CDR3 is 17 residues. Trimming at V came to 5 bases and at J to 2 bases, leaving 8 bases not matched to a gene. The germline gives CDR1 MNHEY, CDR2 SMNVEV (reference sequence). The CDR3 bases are TGTGCCAGCAGTCCATCTCTGGGACAGGGGGCCTACAATGAGCAGTTCTTC. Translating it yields CASSPSLGQGAYNEQFF.

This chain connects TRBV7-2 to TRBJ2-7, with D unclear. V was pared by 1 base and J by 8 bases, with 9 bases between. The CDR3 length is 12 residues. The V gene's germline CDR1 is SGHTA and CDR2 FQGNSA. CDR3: CASSLDLLKQYF. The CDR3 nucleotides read TGTGCCAGCAGCTTAGATCTCTTGAAGCAGTACTTC. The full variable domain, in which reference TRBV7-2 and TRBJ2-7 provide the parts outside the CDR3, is GAGVSQSPSNKVTEKGKDVELRCDPISGHTALYWYRQSLGQGLEFLIYFQGNSAPDKSGLPSDRFSAERTGGSVSTLTIQRTQQEDSAVYLCASSLDLLKQYFGPGTRLTVT.

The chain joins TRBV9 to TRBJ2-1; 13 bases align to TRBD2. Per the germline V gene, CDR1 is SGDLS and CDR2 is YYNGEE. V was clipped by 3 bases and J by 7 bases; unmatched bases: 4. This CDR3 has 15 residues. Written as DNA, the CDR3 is TGTGCCAGCAGCGCGACTAGCGGGAGGACGAATGAGCAGTTCTTC. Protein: CASSATSGRTNEQFF.

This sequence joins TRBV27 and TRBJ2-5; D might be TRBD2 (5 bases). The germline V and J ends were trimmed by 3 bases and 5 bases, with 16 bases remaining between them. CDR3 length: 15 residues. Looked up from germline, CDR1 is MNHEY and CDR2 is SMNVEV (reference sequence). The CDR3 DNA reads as TGTGCCAGCAGTTTGGCCGGGGTTCCGCGGGAGACCCAGTACTTC. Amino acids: CASSLAGVPRETQYF.

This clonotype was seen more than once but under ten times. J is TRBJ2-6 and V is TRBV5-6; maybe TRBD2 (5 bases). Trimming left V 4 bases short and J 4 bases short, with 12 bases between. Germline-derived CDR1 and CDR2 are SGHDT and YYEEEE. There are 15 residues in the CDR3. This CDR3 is CASSRGGSGANVLTF. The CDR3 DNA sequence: TGTGCCAGCAGCCGCGGCGGGTCCGGGGCCAACGTCCTGACTTTC.

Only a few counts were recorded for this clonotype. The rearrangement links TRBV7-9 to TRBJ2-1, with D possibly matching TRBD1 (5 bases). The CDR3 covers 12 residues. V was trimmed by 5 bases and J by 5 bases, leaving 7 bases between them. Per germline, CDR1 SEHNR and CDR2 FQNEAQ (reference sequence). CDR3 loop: CASSPTDNEQFF. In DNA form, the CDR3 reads TGTGCCAGCAGCCCGACAGACAATGAGCAGTTCTTC.

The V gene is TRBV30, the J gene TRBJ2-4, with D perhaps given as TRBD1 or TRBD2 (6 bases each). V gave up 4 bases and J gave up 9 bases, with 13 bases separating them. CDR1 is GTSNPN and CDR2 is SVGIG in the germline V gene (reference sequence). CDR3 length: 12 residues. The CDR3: CAWTRGPSIQYF. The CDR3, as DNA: TGTGCCTGGACTCGGGGGCCAAGCATTCAGTACTTC.

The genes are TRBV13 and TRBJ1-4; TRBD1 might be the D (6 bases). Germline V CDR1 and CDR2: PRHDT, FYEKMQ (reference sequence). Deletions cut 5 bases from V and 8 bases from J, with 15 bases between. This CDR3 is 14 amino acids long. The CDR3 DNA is TGTGCCAGCAGCCGCAGACAGGCCGTGGAAAAACTGTTTTTT. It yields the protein CASSRRQAVEKLFF. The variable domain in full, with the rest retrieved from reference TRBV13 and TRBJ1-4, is AAGVIQSPRHLIKEKRETATLKCYPIPRHDTVYWYQQGPGQDPQFLISFYEKMQSDKGSIPDRFSAQQFSDYHSELNMSSLELGDSALYFCASSRRQAVEKLFFGSGTQLSVL.

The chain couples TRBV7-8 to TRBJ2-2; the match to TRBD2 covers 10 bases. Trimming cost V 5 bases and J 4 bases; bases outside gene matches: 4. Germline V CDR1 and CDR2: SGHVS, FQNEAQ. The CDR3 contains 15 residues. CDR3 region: CASSPGLASTGELFF. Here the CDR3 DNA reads TGTGCCAGCAGCCCGGGACTAGCGAGCACCGGGGAGCTGTTTTTT.